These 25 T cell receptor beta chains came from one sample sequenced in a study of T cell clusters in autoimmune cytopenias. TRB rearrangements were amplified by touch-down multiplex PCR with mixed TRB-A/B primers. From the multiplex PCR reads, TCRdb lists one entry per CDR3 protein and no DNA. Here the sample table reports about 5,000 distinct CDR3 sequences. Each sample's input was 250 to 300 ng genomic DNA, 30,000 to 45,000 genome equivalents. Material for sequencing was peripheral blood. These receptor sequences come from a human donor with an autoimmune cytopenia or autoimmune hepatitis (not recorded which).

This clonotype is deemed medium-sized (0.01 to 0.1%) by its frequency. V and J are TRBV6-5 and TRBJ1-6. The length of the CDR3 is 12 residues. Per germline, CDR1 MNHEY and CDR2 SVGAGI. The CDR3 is CASRVIGSPLHF.

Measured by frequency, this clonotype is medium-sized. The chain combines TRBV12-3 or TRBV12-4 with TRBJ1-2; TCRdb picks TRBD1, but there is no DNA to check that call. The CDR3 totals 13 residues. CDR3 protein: CASSPMDSYGYTF.

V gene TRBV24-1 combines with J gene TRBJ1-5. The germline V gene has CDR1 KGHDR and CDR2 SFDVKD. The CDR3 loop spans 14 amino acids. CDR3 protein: CATSDADSNQPQHF.

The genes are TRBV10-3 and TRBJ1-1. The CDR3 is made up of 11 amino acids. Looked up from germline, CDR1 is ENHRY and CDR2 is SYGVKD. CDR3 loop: CAISEMGEAFF.

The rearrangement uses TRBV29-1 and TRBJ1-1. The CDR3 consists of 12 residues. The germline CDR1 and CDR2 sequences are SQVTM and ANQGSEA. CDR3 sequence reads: CSSRRGSTEAFF.

The CDR3 is CASSWIGGSTEAFF. This chain links TRBV12-3 or TRBV12-4 with TRBJ1-1. The CDR3 extends over 14 amino acids.

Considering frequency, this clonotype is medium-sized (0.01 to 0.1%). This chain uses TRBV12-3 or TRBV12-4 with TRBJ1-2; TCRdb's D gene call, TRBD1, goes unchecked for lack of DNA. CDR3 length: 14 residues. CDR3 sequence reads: CASSSRTGVHGYTF.

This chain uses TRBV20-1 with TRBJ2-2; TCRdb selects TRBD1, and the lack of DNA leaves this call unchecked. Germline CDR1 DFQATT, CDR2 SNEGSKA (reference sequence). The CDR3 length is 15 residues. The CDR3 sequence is CSARRTGGNTGELFF.

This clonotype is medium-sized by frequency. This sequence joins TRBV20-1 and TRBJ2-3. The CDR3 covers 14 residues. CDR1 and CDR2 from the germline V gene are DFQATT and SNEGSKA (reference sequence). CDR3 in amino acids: CSARGPTSTDTQYF.

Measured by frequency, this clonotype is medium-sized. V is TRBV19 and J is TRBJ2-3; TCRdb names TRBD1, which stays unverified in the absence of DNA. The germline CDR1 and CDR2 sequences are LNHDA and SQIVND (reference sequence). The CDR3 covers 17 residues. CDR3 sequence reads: CASSTSPGARHTDTQYF.

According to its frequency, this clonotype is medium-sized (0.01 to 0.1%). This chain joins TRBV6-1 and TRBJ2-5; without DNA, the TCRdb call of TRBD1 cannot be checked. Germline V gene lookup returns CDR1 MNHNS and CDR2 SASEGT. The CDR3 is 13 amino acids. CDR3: CASSAGRKETQYF.

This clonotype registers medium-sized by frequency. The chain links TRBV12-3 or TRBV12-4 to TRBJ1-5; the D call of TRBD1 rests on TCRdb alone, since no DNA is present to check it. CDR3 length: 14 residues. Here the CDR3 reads CASTLDREDQPQHF.

CDR3: CSARSRGLVYEQYF. This sequence joins TRBV20-1 and TRBJ2-7; the D call from TCRdb, TRBD1, cannot be confirmed without DNA. This CDR3 has 14 residues. CDR1 is DFQATT, CDR2 SNEGSKA, per germline (reference sequence).

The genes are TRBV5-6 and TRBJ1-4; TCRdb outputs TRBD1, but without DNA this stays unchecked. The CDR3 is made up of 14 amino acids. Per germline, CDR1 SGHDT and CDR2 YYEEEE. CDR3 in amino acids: CASAPGTVREKLFF. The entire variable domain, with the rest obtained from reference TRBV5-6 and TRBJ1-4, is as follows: DAGVTQSPTHLIKTRGQQVTLRCSPKSGHDTVSWYQQALGQGPQFIFQYYEEEERQRGNFPDRFSGHQFPNYSSELNVNALLLGDSALYLCASAPGTVREKLFFGSGTQLSVL.

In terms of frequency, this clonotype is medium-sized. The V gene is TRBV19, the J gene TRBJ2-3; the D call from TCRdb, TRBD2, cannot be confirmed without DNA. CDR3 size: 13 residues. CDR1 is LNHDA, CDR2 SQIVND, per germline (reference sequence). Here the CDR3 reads CATISGDTDTQYF.

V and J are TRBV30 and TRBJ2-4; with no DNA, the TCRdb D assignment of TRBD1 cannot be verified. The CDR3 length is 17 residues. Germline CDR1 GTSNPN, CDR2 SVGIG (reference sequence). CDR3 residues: CAWSLQPPGPAKNIQYF.

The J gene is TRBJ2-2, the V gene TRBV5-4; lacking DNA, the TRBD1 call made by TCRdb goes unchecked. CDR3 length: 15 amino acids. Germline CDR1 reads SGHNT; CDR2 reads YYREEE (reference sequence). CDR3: CASRPGTENTGELFF.

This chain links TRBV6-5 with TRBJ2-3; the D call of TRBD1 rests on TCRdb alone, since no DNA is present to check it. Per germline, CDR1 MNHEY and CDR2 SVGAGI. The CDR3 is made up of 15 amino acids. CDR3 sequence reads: CASSYWAGRTDTQYF.

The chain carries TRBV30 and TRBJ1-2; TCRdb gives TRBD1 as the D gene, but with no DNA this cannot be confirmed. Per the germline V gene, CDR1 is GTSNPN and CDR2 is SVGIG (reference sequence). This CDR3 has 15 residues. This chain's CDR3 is CAWSVGGGTNYGYTF.

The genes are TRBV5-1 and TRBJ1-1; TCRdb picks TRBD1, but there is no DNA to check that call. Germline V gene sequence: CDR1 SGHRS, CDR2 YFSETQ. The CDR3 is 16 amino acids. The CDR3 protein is CASSLGGAYSNTEAFF.

CDR3 protein: CASRRTGSDSPLHF. The chain links TRBV12-3 or TRBV12-4 to TRBJ1-6; TCRdb outputs TRBD1, but without DNA this stays unchecked. The CDR3 has 14 amino acids.

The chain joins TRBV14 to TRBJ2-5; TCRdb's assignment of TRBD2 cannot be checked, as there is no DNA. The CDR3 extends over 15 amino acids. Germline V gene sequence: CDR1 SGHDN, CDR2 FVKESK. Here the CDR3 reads CASSPPSGLQETQYF.

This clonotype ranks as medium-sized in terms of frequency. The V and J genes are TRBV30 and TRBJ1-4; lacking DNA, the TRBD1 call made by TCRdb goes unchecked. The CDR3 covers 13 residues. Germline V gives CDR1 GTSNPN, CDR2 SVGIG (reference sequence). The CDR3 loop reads CAWGGQINEKLFF.

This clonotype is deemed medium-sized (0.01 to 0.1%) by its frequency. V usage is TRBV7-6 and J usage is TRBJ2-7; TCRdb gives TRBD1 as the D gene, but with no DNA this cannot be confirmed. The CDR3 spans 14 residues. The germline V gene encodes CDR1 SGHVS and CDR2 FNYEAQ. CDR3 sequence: CASSLGTGPYEQYF.

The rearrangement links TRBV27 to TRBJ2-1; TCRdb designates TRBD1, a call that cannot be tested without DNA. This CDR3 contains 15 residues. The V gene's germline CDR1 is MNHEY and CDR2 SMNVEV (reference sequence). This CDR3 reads CASSLGTLSYNEQFF.